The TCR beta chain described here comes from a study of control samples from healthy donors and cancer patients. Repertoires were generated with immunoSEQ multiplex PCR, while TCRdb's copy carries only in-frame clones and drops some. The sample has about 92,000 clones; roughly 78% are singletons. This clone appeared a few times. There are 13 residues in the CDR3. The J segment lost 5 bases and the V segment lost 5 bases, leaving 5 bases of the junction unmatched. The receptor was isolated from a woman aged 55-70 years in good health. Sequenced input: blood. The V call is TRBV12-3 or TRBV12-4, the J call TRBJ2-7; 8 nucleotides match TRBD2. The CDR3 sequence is CASSERGLHEQYF. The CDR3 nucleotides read TGTGCCAGCAGTGAGCGGGGGCTCCACGAGCAGTACTTC.